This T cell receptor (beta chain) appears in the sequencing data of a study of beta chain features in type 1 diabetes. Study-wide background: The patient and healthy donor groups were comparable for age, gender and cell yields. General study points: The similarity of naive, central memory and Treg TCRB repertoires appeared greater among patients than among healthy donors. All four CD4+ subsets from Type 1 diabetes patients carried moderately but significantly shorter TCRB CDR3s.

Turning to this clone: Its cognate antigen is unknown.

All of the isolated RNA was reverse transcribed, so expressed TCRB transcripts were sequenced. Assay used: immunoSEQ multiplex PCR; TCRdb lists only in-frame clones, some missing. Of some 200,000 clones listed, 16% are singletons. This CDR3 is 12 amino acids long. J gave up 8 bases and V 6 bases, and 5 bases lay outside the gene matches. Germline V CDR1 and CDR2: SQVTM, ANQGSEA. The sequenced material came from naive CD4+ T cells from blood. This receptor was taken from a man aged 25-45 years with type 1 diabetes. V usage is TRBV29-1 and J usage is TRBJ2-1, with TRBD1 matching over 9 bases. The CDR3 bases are TGCAGCGTGGGACAGGGACCCGATGAGCAGTTCTTC. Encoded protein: CSVGQGPDEQFF.